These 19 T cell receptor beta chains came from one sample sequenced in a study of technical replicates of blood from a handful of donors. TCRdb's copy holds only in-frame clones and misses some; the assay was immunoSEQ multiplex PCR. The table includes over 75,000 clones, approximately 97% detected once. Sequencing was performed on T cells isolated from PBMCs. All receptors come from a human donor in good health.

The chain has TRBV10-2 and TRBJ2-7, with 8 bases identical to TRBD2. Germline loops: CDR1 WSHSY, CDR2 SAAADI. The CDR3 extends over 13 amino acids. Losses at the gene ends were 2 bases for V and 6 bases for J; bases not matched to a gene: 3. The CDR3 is CASSETGRGEQYF. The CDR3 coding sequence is TGCGCCAGCAGTGAGACCGGGAGGGGCGAGCAGTACTTC.

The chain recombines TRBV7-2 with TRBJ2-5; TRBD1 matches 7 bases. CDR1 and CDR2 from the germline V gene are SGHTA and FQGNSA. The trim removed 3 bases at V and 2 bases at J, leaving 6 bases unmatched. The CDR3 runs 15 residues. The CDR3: CASSLSTGIQETQYF. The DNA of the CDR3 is TGTGCCAGCAGCTTGTCGACAGGGATTCAAGAGACCCAGTACTTC.

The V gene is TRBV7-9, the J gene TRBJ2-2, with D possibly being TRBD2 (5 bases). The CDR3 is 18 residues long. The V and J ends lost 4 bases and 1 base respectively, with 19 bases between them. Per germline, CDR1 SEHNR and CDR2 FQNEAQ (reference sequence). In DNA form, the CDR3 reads TGTGCCAGCAGCTCCCCCGAGGGTCACGGCCAGAACACCGGGGAGCTGTTTTTT. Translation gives CASSSPEGHGQNTGELFF. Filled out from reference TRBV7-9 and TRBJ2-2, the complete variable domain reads DTGVSQNPRHKITKRGQNVTFRCDPISEHNRLYWYRQTLGQGPEFLTYFQNEAQLEKSRLLSDRFSAERPKGSFSTLEIQRTEQGDSAMYLCASSSPEGHGQNTGELFFGEGSRLTVL.

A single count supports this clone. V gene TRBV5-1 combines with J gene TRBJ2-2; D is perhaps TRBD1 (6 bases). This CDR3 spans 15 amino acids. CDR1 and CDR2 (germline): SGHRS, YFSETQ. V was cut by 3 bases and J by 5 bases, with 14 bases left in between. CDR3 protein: CASSSRGEGTGELFF. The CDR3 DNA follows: TGCGCCAGCAGCTCCAGGGGCGAGGGGACCGGGGAGCTGTTTTTT.

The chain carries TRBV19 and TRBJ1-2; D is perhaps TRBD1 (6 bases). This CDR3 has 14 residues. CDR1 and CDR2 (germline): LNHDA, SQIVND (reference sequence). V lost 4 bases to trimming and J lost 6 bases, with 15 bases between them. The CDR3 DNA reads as TGTGCCAGTAGTACACTACAGGGCTTGGATGGCTACACCTTC. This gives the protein CASSTLQGLDGYTF.

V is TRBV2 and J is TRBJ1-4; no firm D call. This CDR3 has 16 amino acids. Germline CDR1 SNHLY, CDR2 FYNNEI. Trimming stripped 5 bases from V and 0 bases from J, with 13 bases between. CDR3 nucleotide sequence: TGTGCCAGCAGTCCCTATAGCCCTTCAACTAATGAAAAACTGTTTTTT. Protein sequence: CASSPYSPSTNEKLFF.

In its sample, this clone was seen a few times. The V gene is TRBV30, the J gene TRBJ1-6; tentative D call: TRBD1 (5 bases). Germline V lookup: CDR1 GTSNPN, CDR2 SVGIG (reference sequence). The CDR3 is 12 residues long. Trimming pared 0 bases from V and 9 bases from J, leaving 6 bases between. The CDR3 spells CAWSVRGSPLHF. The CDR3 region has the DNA TGTGCCTGGAGTGTAAGGGGTTCACCCCTCCACTTT.

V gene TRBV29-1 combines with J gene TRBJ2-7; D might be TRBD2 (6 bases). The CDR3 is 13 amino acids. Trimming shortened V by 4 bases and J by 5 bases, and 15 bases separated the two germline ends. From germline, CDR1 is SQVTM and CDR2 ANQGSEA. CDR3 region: CSVGWRGGDEQYF. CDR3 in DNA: TGCAGCGTTGGCTGGAGGGGCGGGGACGAGCAGTACTTC.

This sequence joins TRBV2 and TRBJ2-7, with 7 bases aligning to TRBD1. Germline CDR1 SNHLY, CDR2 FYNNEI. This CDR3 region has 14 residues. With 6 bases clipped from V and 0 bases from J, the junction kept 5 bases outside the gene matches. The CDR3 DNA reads TGTGCCAGCAGCCCCCGGACAGGCTCCTACGAGCAGTACTTC. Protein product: CASSPRTGSYEQYF.

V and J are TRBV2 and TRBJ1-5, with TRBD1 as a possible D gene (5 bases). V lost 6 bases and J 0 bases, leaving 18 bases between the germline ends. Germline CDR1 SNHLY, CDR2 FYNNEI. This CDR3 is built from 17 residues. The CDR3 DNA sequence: TGTGCCAGCAGGAAGGGGCGAAGGGAGGTTAGCAATCAGCCCCAGCATTTT. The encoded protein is CASRKGRREVSNQPQHF.

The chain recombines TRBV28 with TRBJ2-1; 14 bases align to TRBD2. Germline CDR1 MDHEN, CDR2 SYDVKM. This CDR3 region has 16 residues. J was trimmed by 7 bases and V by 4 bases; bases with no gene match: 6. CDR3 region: CASSSPGLAGDNEQFF. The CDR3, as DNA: TGTGCCAGCAGTTCACCGGGACTAGCGGGAGATAATGAGCAGTTCTTC.

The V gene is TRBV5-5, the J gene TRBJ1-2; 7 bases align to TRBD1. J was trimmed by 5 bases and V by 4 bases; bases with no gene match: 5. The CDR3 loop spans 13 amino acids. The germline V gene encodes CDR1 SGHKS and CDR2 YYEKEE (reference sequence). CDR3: CASSPGTVYGYTF. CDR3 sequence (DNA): TGTGCCAGCAGCCCCGGGACAGTTTATGGCTACACCTTC.

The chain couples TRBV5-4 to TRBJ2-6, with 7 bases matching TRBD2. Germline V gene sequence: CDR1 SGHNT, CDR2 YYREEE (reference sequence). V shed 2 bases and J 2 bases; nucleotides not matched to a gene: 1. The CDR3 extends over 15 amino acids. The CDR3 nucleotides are TGTGCCAGCAGCTTTGGGGGGGCTGGGGCCAACGTCCTGACTTTC. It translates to CASSFGGAGANVLTF.

The CDR3 sequence is CASSLNTRARSLAEGYTF. The CDR3 DNA is TGCGCCAGCAGCTTGAACACTCGCGCCAGGAGCCTAGCCGAAGGCTACACCTTC. The chain recombines TRBV5-1 with TRBJ1-2, with D unclear. V dropped 1 base and J dropped 8 bases, with 27 bases sitting between them. The CDR3 consists of 18 residues. Germline V gene sequence: CDR1 SGHRS, CDR2 YFSETQ.

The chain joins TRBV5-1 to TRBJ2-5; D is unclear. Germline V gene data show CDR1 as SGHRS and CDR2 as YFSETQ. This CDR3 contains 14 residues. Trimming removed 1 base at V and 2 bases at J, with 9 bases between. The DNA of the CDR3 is TGCGCCAGCAGCTTGAGGCAGGCACAAGAGACCCAGTACTTC. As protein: CASSLRQAQETQYF.

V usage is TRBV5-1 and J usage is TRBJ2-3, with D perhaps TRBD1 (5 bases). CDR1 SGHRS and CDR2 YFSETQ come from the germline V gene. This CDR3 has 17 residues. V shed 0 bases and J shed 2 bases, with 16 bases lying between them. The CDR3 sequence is CASSLAGRGRDTDTQYF. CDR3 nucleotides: TGCGCCAGCAGCTTGGCGGGTAGGGGAAGGGACACAGATACGCAGTATTTT.

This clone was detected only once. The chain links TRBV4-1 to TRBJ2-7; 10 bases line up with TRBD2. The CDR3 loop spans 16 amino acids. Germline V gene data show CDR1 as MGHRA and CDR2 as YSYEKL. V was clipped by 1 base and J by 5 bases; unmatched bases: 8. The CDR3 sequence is CASSQVSSGSFNEQYF. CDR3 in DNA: TGCGCCAGCAGCCAAGTATCTAGCGGGAGCTTCAACGAGCAGTACTTC.

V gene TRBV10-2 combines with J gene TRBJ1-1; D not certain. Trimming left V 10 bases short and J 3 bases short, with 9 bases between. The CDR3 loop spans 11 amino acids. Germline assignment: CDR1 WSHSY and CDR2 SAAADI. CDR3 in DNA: TGCGCCATCGGGTGGGACACTGAAGCTTTCTTT. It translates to CAIGWDTEAFF.

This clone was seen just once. CDR3 loop: CASSPGTGGSHFTSAFF. The CDR3 DNA sequence: TGTGCCAGCAGCCCAGGGACAGGGGGATCGCACTTTACGTCTGCTTTCTTT. The gene calls are TRBV7-3 and TRBJ1-1; 11 bases agree with TRBD1. V trimming: 5 bases; J trimming: 11 bases; junction bases outside the gene matches: 19. The germline V gene has CDR1 SGHTA and CDR2 FQGTGA. This CDR3 has 17 amino acids.